The rows below give T cell receptor beta chains drawn from one sample of a study of OX40 agonist ivuxolimab in advanced cancers. Assay: immunoSEQ multiplex PCR; the TCRdb copy retains only in-frame clones and omits some. The sample shows tens of thousands of clones, 81% of them seen only once. The specimen was CD4+ or CD8+ T cells sorted from blood, collected in a trial of the OX40 agonist ivuxolimab. The receptor set was obtained from an adult with an advanced solid tumor such as melanoma, head and neck, liver or kidney cancer. Each CDR3 is given with its conserved first and last residue. A D gene is named only where the DNA matches it firmly. Rows may omit the clone size; those that give it use once, few, many or a size class.

TRBD2,TRBV27,NA,TRBJ2-3,CASSRGVIAGVTDTQYF,TGTGCCAGCAGCCGCGGTGTTATAGCGGGAGTCACAGATACGCAGTATTTT
NA,TRBV11-3,NA,TRBJ2-5,CASSLGYGAQETQYF,TGTGCCAGCAGCTTAGGTTACGGCGCCCAAGAGACCCAGTACTTC
NA,TRBV5-1,NA,TRBJ1-2,CASSLEQGSYGYTF,TGCGCCAGCAGCTTGGAACAGGGATCCTATGGCTACACCTTC
TRBD1,TRBV7-8,NA,TRBJ2-7,CASTLNRGTTYEQYF,TGTGCCAGCACCTTGAACAGGGGGACCACCTACGAGCAGTACTTC
NA,TRBV6-5,NA,TRBJ2-3,CASSPSFWGTDTQYF,TGTGCCAGCAGCCCTTCCTTTTGGGGAACAGATACGCAGTATTTT
NA,TRBV7-9,NA,TRBJ1-3,CASSSSGISGNTIYF,TGTGCCAGCAGCTCCTCGGGAATCTCTGGAAACACCATATATTTT
TRBD1,TRBV18,NA,TRBJ1-1,CASSPLIIQGAFHMNTEAFF,TGTGCCAGCTCACCCCTGATAATACAGGGGGCCTTCCATATGAACACTGAAGCTTTCTTT
TRBD1,TRBV7-2,NA,TRBJ2-7,CASSPIGQGAYEQYF,TGTGCCAGCAGCCCAATAGGACAGGGGGCATACGAGCAGTACTTC
TRBD1,TRBV19,NA,TRBJ1-2,CASSIAPDRGRNYGYTF,TGTGCCAGTAGTATAGCACCGGACAGGGGGCGCAACTATGGCTACACCTTC
NA,TRBV5-1,NA,TRBJ2-2,CASAPGRQRTGELFF,TGCGCCAGCGCACCCGGCCGACAGCGCACCGGGGAGCTGTTTTTT
TRBD2,TRBV7-3,many,TRBJ2-1,CASSLTLIGTSGSNEQFF,TGTGCCAGCAGCTTAACACTAATTGGGACTAGCGGGAGTAATGAGCAGTTCTTC
NA,TRBV29-1,NA,TRBJ2-7,CSAVAGPTHGEQYF,TGCAGCGCCGTGGCGGGGCCAACCCATGGCGAGCAGTACTTC
TRBD2,TRBV5-1,NA,TRBJ2-1,CASSSGTSGGQGNEQFF,TGCGCCAGCAGCTCGGGGACTAGCGGGGGGCAGGGGAATGAGCAGTTCTTC
NA,TRBV5-4,NA,TRBJ2-1,CASSFPLSGYNEQFF,TGTGCCAGCAGCTTTCCCCTCTCAGGGTACAATGAGCAGTTCTTC
TRBD1,TRBV27,NA,TRBJ1-1,CASSPGTGARRDTEAFF,TGTGCCAGCAGTCCCGGGACAGGGGCCCGTAGGGACACTGAAGCTTTCTTT
NA,TRBV5-6,NA,TRBJ2-7,CASSYKGSEQYF,TGTGCCAGCAGCTATAAGGGTTCCGAGCAGTACTTC
TRBD2,TRBV12-5,NA,TRBJ2-2,CASGLPSGSVFGELFF,TGTGCTAGTGGTTTGCCTAGCGGGAGTGTTTTCGGGGAGCTGTTTTTT
NA,TRBV12-5,NA,TRBJ2-7,CAKATHSGEQYF,TGTGCTAAGGCTACCCACTCGGGAGAGCAGTACTTC
TRBD1,TRBV5-5,NA,TRBJ1-2,CASSLQGENGYTF,TGTGCCAGCAGCCTACAGGGGGAGAATGGCTACACCTTC
NA,TRBV5-8,once,TRBJ1-1,CASSLDAETRAFF,TGTGCCAGCAGCTTGGACGCGGAGACCCGGGCTTTCTTT
TRBD2,TRBV7-2,NA,TRBJ2-1,CASSLVGGRINEQFF,TGTGCCAGCAGCTTAGTCGGCGGGAGGATAAATGAGCAGTTCTTC
NA,TRBV9,NA,TRBJ1-3,CASSVGNTIYF,TGTGCCAGCAGCGTCGGAAACACCATATATTTT
NA,TRBV11-3,NA,TRBJ2-3,CATGQETDTQYF,TGTGCCACAGGACAAGAGACAGATACGCAGTATTTT
TRBD2,TRBV19,NA,TRBJ2-1,CASRLAGPFTEQFF,TGTGCCAGTAGGTTAGCGGGCCCGTTCACGGAGCAGTTCTTC